This T cell receptor beta chain was observed in a study of OX40 agonist ivuxolimab in advanced cancers. Study overall: Patients received intravenous ivuxolimab every 2 weeks at 0.01 to 10 mg/kg. Study-wide findings and caveats: The work left the antigen specificity of expanded peripheral T cells undetermined.

This CDR3 has 16 residues. Germline V gene sequence: CDR1 MNHNS, CDR2 SASEGT. V lost 2 bases and J 4 bases, leaving 12 bases between the germline ends. Details on this clone: Its antigen is currently unknown.

Sequencing was performed with immunoSEQ multiplex PCR; in TCRdb, only in-frame clones are kept and a portion is missing. The table has about 7,300 clones, 80% to 85% seen once. The chain recombines TRBV6-1 with TRBJ1-6; D is unresolved. The sequence was obtained from an adult with an advanced solid tumor such as melanoma, head and neck, liver or kidney cancer. The sequenced sample was CD4+ or CD8+ T cells sorted from blood, obtained in a trial of the OX40 agonist ivuxolimab. Here the CDR3 reads CASSEYVTPYNSPLHF. For the CDR3, the DNA is TGTGCCAGCAGTGAATATGTCACCCCTTATAATTCACCCCTCCACTTT.